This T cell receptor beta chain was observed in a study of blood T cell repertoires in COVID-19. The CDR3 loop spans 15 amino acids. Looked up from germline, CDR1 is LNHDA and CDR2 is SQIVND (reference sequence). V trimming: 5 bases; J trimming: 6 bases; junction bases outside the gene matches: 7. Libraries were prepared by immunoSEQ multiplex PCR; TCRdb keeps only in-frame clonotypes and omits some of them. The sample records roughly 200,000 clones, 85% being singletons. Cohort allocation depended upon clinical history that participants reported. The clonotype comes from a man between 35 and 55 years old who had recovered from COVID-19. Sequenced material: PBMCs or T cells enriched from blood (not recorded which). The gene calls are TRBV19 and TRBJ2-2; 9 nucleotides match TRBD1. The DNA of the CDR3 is TGTGCCAGTAGTGACCCGGGACAGGGAGCCGGGGAGCTGTTTTTT. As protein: CASSDPGQGAGELFF.